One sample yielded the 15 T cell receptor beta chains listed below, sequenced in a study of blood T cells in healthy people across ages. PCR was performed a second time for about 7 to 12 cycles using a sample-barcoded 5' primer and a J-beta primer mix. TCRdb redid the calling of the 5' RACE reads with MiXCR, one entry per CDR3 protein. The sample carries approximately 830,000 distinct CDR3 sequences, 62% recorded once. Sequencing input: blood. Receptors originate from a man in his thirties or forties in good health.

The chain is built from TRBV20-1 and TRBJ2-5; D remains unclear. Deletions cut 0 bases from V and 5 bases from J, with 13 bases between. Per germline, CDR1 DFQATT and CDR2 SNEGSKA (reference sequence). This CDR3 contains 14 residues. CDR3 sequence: CSARDRLFAETQYF. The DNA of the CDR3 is TGCAGTGCTAGAGATCGGCTCTTTGCGGAGACCCAGTACTTC.

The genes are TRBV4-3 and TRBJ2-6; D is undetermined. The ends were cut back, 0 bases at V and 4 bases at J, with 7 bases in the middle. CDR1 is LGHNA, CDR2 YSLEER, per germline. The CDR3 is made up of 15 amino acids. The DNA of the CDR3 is TGCGCCAGCAGCCAAGACGCGCTGGGGGCCAACGTCCTGACTTTC. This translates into CASSQDALGANVLTF.

The CDR3 DNA reads TGTGCCAGCAGCAGAGGTTCCAACCTGCCCGTCTATGGCTACACCTTC. This gives the protein CASSRGSNLPVYGYTF. The chain uses TRBV6-2 or TRBV6-3 and TRBJ1-2, with D unclear. This CDR3 region has 16 residues. Trimming took off 6 bases at V and 4 bases at J, with 21 bases between the two ends. CDR1 is MNHEY, CDR2 SVGEGT, per germline.

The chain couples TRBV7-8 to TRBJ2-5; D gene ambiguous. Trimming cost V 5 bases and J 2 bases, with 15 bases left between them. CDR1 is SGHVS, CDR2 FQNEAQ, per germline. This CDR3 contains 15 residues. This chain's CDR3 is CASSPSPGSQETQYF. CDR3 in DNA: TGTGCCAGCAGCCCCAGTCCCGGGTCACAAGAGACCCAGTACTTC.

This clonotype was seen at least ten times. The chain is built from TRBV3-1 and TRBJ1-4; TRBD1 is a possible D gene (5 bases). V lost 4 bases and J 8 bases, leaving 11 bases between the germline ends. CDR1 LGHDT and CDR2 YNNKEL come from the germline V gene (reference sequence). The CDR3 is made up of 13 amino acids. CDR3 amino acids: CASSRGYREKLFF. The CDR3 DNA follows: TGTGCCAGCAGCCGGGGATACAGGGAAAAACTGTTTTTT.

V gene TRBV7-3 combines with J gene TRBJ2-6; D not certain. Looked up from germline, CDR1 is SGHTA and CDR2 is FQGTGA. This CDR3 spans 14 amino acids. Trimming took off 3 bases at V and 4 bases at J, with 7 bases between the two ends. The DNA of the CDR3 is TGTGCCAGCAGCTTCGAGTACGGGGCCAACGTCCTGACTTTC. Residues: CASSFEYGANVLTF.

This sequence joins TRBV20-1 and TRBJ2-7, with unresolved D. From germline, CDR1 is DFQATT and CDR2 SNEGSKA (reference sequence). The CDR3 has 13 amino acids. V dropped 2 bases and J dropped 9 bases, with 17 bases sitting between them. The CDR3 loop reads CSARSGAVWSQYF. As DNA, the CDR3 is TGCAGTGCTAGAAGTGGAGCCGTCTGGTCGCAGTACTTC.

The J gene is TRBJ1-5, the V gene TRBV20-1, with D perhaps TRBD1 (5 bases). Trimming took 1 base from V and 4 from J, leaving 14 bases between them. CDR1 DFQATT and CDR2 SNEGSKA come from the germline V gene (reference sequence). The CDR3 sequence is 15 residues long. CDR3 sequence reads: CSARGTDGGNQPQHF. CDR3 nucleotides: TGCAGTGCTAGAGGCACCGACGGGGGAAATCAGCCCCAGCATTTT.

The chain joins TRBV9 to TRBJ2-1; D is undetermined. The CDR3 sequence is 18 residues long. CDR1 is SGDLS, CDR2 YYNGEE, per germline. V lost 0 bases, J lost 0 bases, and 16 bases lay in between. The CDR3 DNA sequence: TGTGCCAGCAGCGTAGAAGGGATGGGCAGAAGCTCCTACAATGAGCAGTTCTTC. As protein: CASSVEGMGRSSYNEQFF. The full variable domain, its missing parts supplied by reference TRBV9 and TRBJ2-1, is DSGVTQTPKHLITATGQRVTLRCSPRSGDLSVYWYQQSLDQGLQFLIQYYNGEERAKGNILERFSAQQFPDLHSELNLSSLELGDSALYFCASSVEGMGRSSYNEQFFGPGTRLTVL.

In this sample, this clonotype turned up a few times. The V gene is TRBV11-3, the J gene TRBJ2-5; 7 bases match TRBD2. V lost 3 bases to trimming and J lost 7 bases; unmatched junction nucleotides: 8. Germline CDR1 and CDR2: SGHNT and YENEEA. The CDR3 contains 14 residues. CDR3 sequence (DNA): TGTGCCAGCAGCTTGGGGACGGGGGGAGGGACCCAGTACTTC. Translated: CASSLGTGGGTQYF.

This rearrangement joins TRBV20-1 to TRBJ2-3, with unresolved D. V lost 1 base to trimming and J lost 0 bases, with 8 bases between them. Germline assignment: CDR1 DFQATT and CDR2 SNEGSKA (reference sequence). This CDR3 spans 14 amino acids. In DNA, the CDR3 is TGCAGTGCTAGAGCAGTTCGGAGCACAGATACGCAGTATTTT. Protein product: CSARAVRSTDTQYF.

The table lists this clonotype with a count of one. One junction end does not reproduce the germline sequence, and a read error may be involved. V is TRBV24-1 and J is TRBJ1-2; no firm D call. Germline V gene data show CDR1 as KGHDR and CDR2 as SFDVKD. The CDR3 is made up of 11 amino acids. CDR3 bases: TGTGCCACCAGGGATTCGAATGGCTACACCTTC. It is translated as CATRDSNGYTF.

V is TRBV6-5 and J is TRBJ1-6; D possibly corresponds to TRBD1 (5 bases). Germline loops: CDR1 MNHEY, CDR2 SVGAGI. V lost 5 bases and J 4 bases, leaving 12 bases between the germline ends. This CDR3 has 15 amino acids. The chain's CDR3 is CASSTSGTYNSPLHF. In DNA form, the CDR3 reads TGTGCCAGCAGTACGTCCGGGACGTATAATTCACCCCTCCACTTT.

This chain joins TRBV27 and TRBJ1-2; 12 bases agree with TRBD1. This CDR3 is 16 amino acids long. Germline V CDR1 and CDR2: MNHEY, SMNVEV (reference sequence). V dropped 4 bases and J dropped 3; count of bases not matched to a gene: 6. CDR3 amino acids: CASSSGTGGWDYGYTF. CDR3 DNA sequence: TGTGCCAGCAGTTCCGGGACAGGGGGCTGGGACTATGGCTACACCTTC.

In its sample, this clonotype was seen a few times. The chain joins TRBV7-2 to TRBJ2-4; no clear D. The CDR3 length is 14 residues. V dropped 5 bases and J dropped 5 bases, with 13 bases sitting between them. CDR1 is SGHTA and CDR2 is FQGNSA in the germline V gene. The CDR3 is CASSPGWSQNIQYF. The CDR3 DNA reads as TGTGCCAGCAGCCCGGGTTGGAGCCAAAACATTCAGTACTTC.